The clone carrying this T cell receptor (beta chain) occurred a few times. Its antigen remains unknown. Clones were sequenced by immunoSEQ multiplex PCR, and TCRdb holds only the in-frame ones, with some missing. The sample lists about 660,000 clones, 74% occurring once. The data are from a study of shared clonotypes between healthy human individuals. Points from the study as a whole: Despite large depth, sorted-subset datasets appeared incompletely sequenced.

Every contributor of samples was a Caucasian grown-up residing in Nashville, Tennessee. CD4+ cells underwent separation, giving CD45RA+ naive and CD45RA-negative memory subsets. V was clipped by 8 bases and J by 6 bases, with 8 bases between them. Germline values: CDR1 MNHNS, CDR2 SASEGT. The length of the CDR3 is 11 residues. The sequencing input was memory CD4+ T cells sorted from blood. Subset noted: CD45RA-negative fraction. The receptor's source is a woman aged 25 to 39 in good health. The gene calls are TRBV6-1 and TRBJ2-1; D not certain. The CDR3 DNA sequence: TGTGCCAGCGGAGACGGCAATGAGCAGTTCTTC. This sequence encodes CASGDGNEQFF.